These T cell receptor beta chains were read from a single sample in a study of graft-versus-host responses after intestinal transplantation. Sequenced by immunoSEQ multiplex PCR; TCRdb stores in-frame clones only, minus some. In the table there are over 45,000 clones, about 89% of which are singletons. For these TCRs, the target antigens are not known. Sequencing used unstimulated CD4+ T cells sorted from spleen or lymph node cells, obtained before transplant. The receptors here all came from a human donor who was the organ donor for an intestinal transplant. Both conserved end residues are part of each CDR3. D genes are given only for firm matches. The size entry is marked missing in some rows and otherwise reads once, few, many or a size class.

D gene,J gene,V gene,clone size,CDR3 protein,CDR3 DNA
.,TRBJ1-2,TRBV5-4,.,CASTPQGGNYGYTF,TGTGCCAGCACCCCGCAAGGAGGGAACTATGGCTACACCTTC
.,TRBJ2-4,TRBV18,.,CASSPHSPGNGIQYF,TGTGCCAGCTCACCACATTCGCCAGGGAATGGCATTCAGTACTTC
TRBD1,TRBJ1-5,TRBV6-1,once,CASSEVGGPNRDQPQHF,TGTGCCAGCAGTGAAGTAGGGGGCCCCAACCGGGACCAGCCCCAGCATTTT
TRBD1,TRBJ2-7,TRBV19,.,CASSRRGQGQGYEQYF,TGTGCCAGTAGTAGAAGGGGCCAGGGACAGGGCTACGAGCAGTACTTC
.,TRBJ1-1,TRBV7-9,.,CASSPPSRGTEAFF,TGTGCCAGCAGCCCACCCTCCCGCGGCACTGAAGCTTTCTTT
.,TRBJ2-7,TRBV11-2,.,CASSSLRGGTSYEQYF,TGTGCCAGCAGCTCCCTGCGGGGTGGGACCTCCTACGAGCAGTACTTC
.,TRBJ1-5,TRBV10-3,.,CAISDHNQPQHF,TGTGCCATCAGTGATCATAATCAGCCCCAGCATTTT
.,TRBJ1-5,TRBV4-3,.,CASSQDFDSLYQPQHF,TGCGCCAGCAGCCAAGATTTTGACAGTTTGTATCAGCCCCAGCATTTT
.,TRBJ1-6,TRBV18,.,CASSENRNNSPLHF,TGTGCCAGCTCCGAAAACAGAAATAATTCACCCCTCCACTTT
.,TRBJ1-4,TRBV9,.,CASSVAGVNEKLFF,TGTGCCAGCAGCGTAGCGGGGGTCAATGAAAAACTGTTTTTT
.,TRBJ2-2,TRBV7-7,.,CASTLGQGRGTGELFF,TGTGCTAGCACCCTGGGGCAGGGAAGGGGCACCGGGGAGCTGTTTTTT
.,TRBJ1-1,TRBV4-3,.,CASSQDQGNTEAFF,TGCGCCAGCAGCCAAGATCAGGGGAACACTGAAGCTTTCTTT
.,TRBJ2-4,TRBV18,.,CASSTSSGNIQYF,TGTGCCAGCTCAACCTCGAGCGGGAACATTCAGTACTTC
.,TRBJ2-7,TRBV21-1,.,CASSKGDRGHNEQYF,TGTGCCAGCAGCAAAGGGGACAGGGGGCATAACGAGCAGTACTTC
TRBD2,TRBJ2-3,TRBV7-6,.,CASSLDKASGTTDTQYF,TGTGCCAGCAGCTTAGATAAGGCTAGCGGGACCACAGATACGCAGTATTTT
.,TRBJ2-7,TRBV30,.,CAWSHGGKDEQYF,TGTGCCTGGAGTCACGGAGGGAAGGACGAGCAGTACTTC
.,TRBJ1-2,TRBV29-1,.,CSADWGGEGSGYTF,TGCAGCGCCGACTGGGGGGGGGAAGGGTCTGGCTACACCTTC
TRBD2,TRBJ2-7,TRBV7-2,.,CASSSGGAGGPVGVYEQYF,TGTGCCAGCAGCTCGGGTGGAGCGGGAGGGCCGGTGGGGGTTTACGAGCAGTACTTC
TRBD1,TRBJ2-2,TRBV7-3,.,CASSLARDSTGELFF,TGTGCCAGCAGCTTAGCCAGGGACAGCACCGGGGAGCTGTTTTTT
TRBD1,TRBJ1-4,TRBV5-4,.,CASSLYLGGTGGEKLFF,TGTGCCAGCAGCTTGTACCTGGGAGGGACAGGCGGAGAAAAACTGTTTTTT
TRBD2,TRBJ2-1,TRBV28,.,CASSGLAGYNEQFF,TGTGCCAGCAGTGGACTAGCGGGGTACAATGAGCAGTTCTTC
TRBD2,TRBJ2-3,TRBV6-5,.,CASSYRSGSVSDTQYF,TGTGCCAGCAGTTACCGGAGCGGGAGTGTATCAGATACGCAGTATTTT
TRBD2,TRBJ2-5,TRBV30,.,CAVSAGGPGETQYF,TGTGCCGTGTCAGCGGGAGGGCCAGGGGAGACCCAGTACTTC
.,TRBJ1-2,TRBV7-8,.,CASSLGRTVPNYGYTF,TGTGCCAGCAGCTTAGGGAGGACGGTACCTAACTATGGCTACACCTTC
TRBD1,TRBJ1-1,TRBV7-8,.,CASSLGTGMNTEAFF,TGTGCCAGCAGCTTAGGGACAGGGATGAACACTGAAGCTTTCTTT
.,TRBJ1-4,TRBV9,.,CASSVEGEKLFF,TGTGCCAGCAGCGTAGAGGGGGAAAAACTGTTTTTT
TRBD1,TRBJ2-7,TRBV28,.,CASSFKDRGYEQYF,TGTGCCAGCAGTTTTAAGGACAGGGGCTACGAGCAGTACTTC
.,TRBJ1-4,TRBV29-1,.,CSVLRGTNEKLFF,TGCAGCGTTCTCAGGGGTACTAATGAAAAACTGTTTTTT
TRBD2,TRBJ2-5,TRBV5-1,.,CASSLVSGGQETQYF,TGCGCCAGCAGCTTGGTTAGCGGGGGCCAAGAGACCCAGTACTTC
.,TRBJ2-1,TRBV7-2,.,CASGDYRNEGEQFF,TGTGCCAGCGGCGACTATCGCAATGAGGGTGAGCAGTTCTTC
TRBD1,TRBJ2-1,TRBV27,.,CASRFLQGAGDNEQFF,TGTGCCAGCAGGTTTCTGCAGGGGGCGGGCGACAATGAGCAGTTCTTC
.,TRBJ2-7,TRBV28,.,CASSSGGRDTRSYEQYF,TGTGCCAGCAGTTCGGGTGGCCGGGACACAAGATCTTACGAGCAGTACTTC
TRBD2,TRBJ2-1,TRBV7-2,.,CASNPSSGSREQFF,TGTGCCAGCAACCCCTCTAGCGGGAGCCGCGAGCAGTTCTTC
.,TRBJ1-2,TRBV5-1,.,CASSLAVVRQVAGYTF,TGCGCCAGCAGCTTGGCCGTAGTGCGACAGGTCGCTGGCTACACCTTC
TRBD2,TRBJ2-5,TRBV30,.,CASGTSGVTQYF,TGTGCGAGCGGGACTAGTGGCGTGACCCAGTACTTC
.,TRBJ2-7,TRBV7-2,.,CASSLPTRAEQYF,TGTGCCAGCAGCTTACCGACTAGGGCCGAGCAGTACTTC
TRBD1,TRBJ2-2,TRBV7-2,.,CASSSPGTGRSSGELFF,TGTGCCAGCAGCTCACCGGGGACAGGGAGGAGTTCCGGGGAGCTGTTTTTT
.,TRBJ2-7,TRBV11-2,.,CASSLRLRTYEQYF,TGTGCCAGCAGCTTACGACTGAGAACCTACGAGCAGTACTTC
.,TRBJ1-1,TRBV28,.,CASTARPVSGAFF,TGTGCCAGCACCGCCCGACCGGTGTCAGGGGCTTTCTTT
.,TRBJ1-6,TRBV27,.,CASSLKQGPRYSPLHF,TGTGCCAGCAGTTTAAAACAGGGCCCGCGTTATTCACCCCTCCACTTT
TRBD1,TRBJ2-5,TRBV29-1,once,CSVGQGLETQYF,TGCAGCGTGGGACAGGGTCTGGAGACCCAGTACTTC
TRBD2,TRBJ2-7,TRBV4-1,few,CASSQGPFSGSSYEQYF,TGCGCCAGCAGCCAAGGCCCCTTTAGCGGGAGCTCCTACGAGCAGTACTTC
.,TRBJ1-5,TRBV2,few,CASSVDNNQPQHF,TGTGCCAGCAGTGTAGACAATAATCAGCCCCAGCATTTT
.,TRBJ2-1,TRBV7-7,.,CASSHGLSSYNEQFF,TGTGCTAGCAGCCATGGACTAAGCTCCTACAATGAGCAGTTCTTC
.,TRBJ1-1,TRBV28,.,CASSLGLGQAFF,TGTGCCAGCAGTTTGGGACTCGGGCAAGCTTTCTTT
TRBD1,TRBJ2-3,TRBV5-1,.,CASSPTVGQGIDTQYF,TGCGCCAGCAGCCCAACGGTGGGACAGGGAATAGATACGCAGTATTTT
TRBD1,TRBJ2-7,TRBV7-9,.,CASSLDRAYYEQYF,TGTGCCAGCAGCCTGGACAGGGCCTACTACGAGCAGTACTTC
TRBD2,TRBJ2-5,TRBV2,.,CASSLRGGLAVQETQYF,TGTGCCAGCAGCCTCCGGGGGGGACTAGCGGTTCAAGAGACCCAGTACTTC
TRBD2,TRBJ2-3,TRBV30,.,CACTVAGASTDTQYF,TGTGCCTGTACCGTAGCGGGAGCTAGCACAGATACGCAGTATTTT
.,TRBJ2-3,TRBV30,.,CAWSENSGTDTQYF,TGTGCCTGGAGTGAGAATAGCGGCACAGATACGCAGTATTTT
TRBD1,TRBJ1-2,TRBV6-6,.,CASSPKTFDRGRGYTF,TGTGCCAGCAGCCCGAAAACCTTCGACAGGGGGCGAGGCTACACCTTC
TRBD1,TRBJ1-2,TRBV7-8,.,CASSLETGGYGYTF,TGTGCCAGCAGCTTAGAGACAGGGGGCTATGGCTACACCTTC
.,TRBJ2-7,TRBV28,.,CASSLDPPSGSLREQYF,TGTGCCAGCAGCCTCGACCCGCCCTCCGGGAGTCTGAGAGAGCAGTACTTC
.,TRBJ1-3,TRBV6-5,.,CASSPRASSGNTIYF,TGTGCCAGCAGCCCCAGGGCCAGCTCTGGAAACACCATATATTTT